A single sample is the source of the 24 T cell receptor beta chains below, sequenced in a study of glioma-infiltrating T cells. The iRepertoire nested amplicon-rescue multiplex PCR amplified TCR alpha and beta CDR3s from RNA. MiXCR, run by TCRdb on the multiplex PCR reads, gives a single entry per CDR3 protein. The sample holds around 140,000 distinct CDR3 sequences, more than 35% seen once. The sequencing sample was made of glioma tissue, nonneoplastic brain tissue, or PBMCs (not recorded which). These receptors all come from a human donor with low-grade glioma or glioblastoma, undergoing nonglioma brain surgery, or in good health (not recorded which).

This clonotype has just a few counts. This sequence joins TRBV2 and TRBJ1-2, with D unclear. The CDR3 contains 13 residues. Germline V gene sequence: CDR1 SNHLY, CDR2 FYNNEI. Trimming removed 4 bases at V and 2 bases at J, with 8 bases between. The CDR3 is CASSVVPNYGYTF. CDR3 DNA: TGTGCCAGCAGTGTAGTCCCGAACTATGGCTACACCTTC.

The V and J genes are TRBV18 and TRBJ2-5; D not certain. This CDR3 has 17 residues. Trimming took 2 bases from V and 1 from J, leaving 17 bases between them. From germline, CDR1 is KGHSH and CDR2 LQKENI. Written as DNA, the CDR3 is TGTGCCAGCTCACCATTCCGCGGTACAAACATCCAAGAGACCCAGTACTTC. Its translation: CASSPFRGTNIQETQYF.

This clonotype has a handful of counts. The V gene is TRBV20-1, the J gene TRBJ2-3; 7 bases line up with TRBD2. The CDR3 spans 15 residues. V trimming: 0 bases; J trimming: 2 bases; junction bases outside the gene matches: 5. CDR1 and CDR2 (germline): DFQATT, SNEGSKA (reference sequence). The CDR3 protein is CSARDPSGTTDTQYF. Here the CDR3 DNA reads TGCAGTGCTAGAGACCCCAGCGGGACCACAGATACGCAGTATTTT.

This clonotype has only one observation. The chain employs TRBV7-9 and TRBJ2-7; possibly TRBD1 for D (5 bases). CDR3 size: 12 residues. Looked up from germline, CDR1 is SEHNR and CDR2 is FQNEAQ (reference sequence). Trimming took 4 bases from V and 3 from J, leaving 7 bases between them. The CDR3 sequence is CASSSRVYEQYF. As DNA, the CDR3 is TGTGCCAGCAGCTCCAGGGTCTACGAGCAGTACTTC.

There are many counts of this clonotype. The gene calls are TRBV27 and TRBJ1-1; 8 nucleotides align to TRBD1. CDR1 is MNHEY, CDR2 SMNVEV, per germline (reference sequence). The CDR3 runs to 14 residues. The ends lost 8 bases at V and 10 bases at J; junction bases unmatched: 15. The DNA of the CDR3 is TGTGCCAGCGGTATCGTGGACAGGGCTAGGGGAGCTTTCTTT. Translating gives CASGIVDRARGAFF.

In its sample, this clonotype was seen a few times. J is TRBJ2-3 and V is TRBV7-9; no definite D call. The length of the CDR3 is 15 residues. Germline V CDR1 and CDR2: SEHNR, FQNEAQ (reference sequence). Trimming took off 6 bases at V and 3 bases at J, with 16 bases between the two ends. The CDR3 sequence: CASSLDLLMTDTQYF. CDR3 nucleotides: TGTGCCAGCAGTTTGGACCTCCTGATGACAGATACGCAGTATTTT.

Many counts were recorded for this clonotype. This chain links TRBV6-1 with TRBJ1-1; D not resolved. V lost 6 bases and J lost 2, with 13 bases in between. Germline V lookup: CDR1 MNHNS, CDR2 SASEGT. The CDR3 totals 14 residues. The CDR3 loop is CASRRSTDNTEAFF. DNA for the CDR3: TGTGCCAGCAGGAGATCGACGGATAACACTGAAGCTTTCTTT.

This clonotype was recorded a few times. V and J are TRBV6-1 and TRBJ1-2; 10 nucleotides agree with TRBD1. Per the germline V gene, CDR1 is MNHNS and CDR2 is SASEGT. The CDR3 has 15 amino acids. J lost 3 bases, V lost 6 bases, and 7 bases had no gene match. This CDR3 reads CASSRDRGQYYGYTF. The CDR3 nucleotides read TGTGCCAGCAGCCGCGACAGGGGGCAGTACTATGGCTACACCTTC.

This clonotype turned up a few times. The J gene is TRBJ2-4, the V gene TRBV14; D remains unclear. CDR3 length: 15 residues. Germline CDR1 reads SGHDN; CDR2 reads FVKESK. V lost 0 bases, J lost 10 bases, and 16 bases lay in between. CDR3 in DNA: TGTGCCAGCAGCCAAGATGGGATGACCGGGCGAATTCAGTACTTC. This encodes CASSQDGMTGRIQYF. Filled out from reference TRBV14 and TRBJ2-4, the complete variable domain reads EAGVTQFPSHSVIEKGQTVTLRCDPISGHDNLYWYRRVMGKEIKFLLHFVKESKQDESGMPNNRFLAERTGGTYSTLKVQPAELEDSGVYFCASSQDGMTGRIQYFGAGTRLSVL.

V usage is TRBV6-1 and J usage is TRBJ1-5, with 12 bases fitting TRBD1. Germline CDR1 is MNHNS and CDR2 is SASEGT. V was clipped by 6 bases and J by 3 bases; unmatched bases: 12. The CDR3 extends over 18 amino acids. The CDR3 DNA is TGTGCCAGCAGACGTCCGGGACAGGGGGCATCATCCAATCAGCCCCAGCATTTT. It codes for CASRRPGQGASSNQPQHF.

The V gene is TRBV6-2 or TRBV6-3, the J gene TRBJ2-1, with D perhaps matching TRBD1 (6 bases). The CDR3 length is 13 residues. Germline CDR1 and CDR2: MNHEY and SVGEGT. The V end was cut by 7 bases, the J end by 5 bases, with 12 bases between. This chain's CDR3 is CASKDSPDNEQFF. The CDR3, as DNA: TGTGCCAGCAAGGACAGTCCAGACAATGAGCAGTTCTTC.

This clonotype has more than one count but fewer than ten. This rearrangement joins TRBV7-9 to TRBJ1-6; D perhaps matches TRBD1 (6 bases). This CDR3 contains 13 residues. Trimming cost V 10 bases and J 5 bases, with 12 bases left between them. Germline CDR1 reads SEHNR; CDR2 reads FQNEAQ (reference sequence). CDR3 nucleotide sequence: TGTGCCACGGACAGAGGTGATAATTCACCCCTCCACTTT. Protein product: CATDRGDNSPLHF.

V usage is TRBV30 and J usage is TRBJ1-1; D is ambiguous. The CDR3 covers 11 residues. V lost 4 bases, J lost 4 bases, and 7 bases lay in between. The germline gives CDR1 GTSNPN, CDR2 SVGIG (reference sequence). CDR3 in DNA: TGTGCCTGGATGGGGTCCACTGAAGCTTTCTTT. It is translated as CAWMGSTEAFF.

This clonotype was detected only a few times. The chain has TRBV7-3 and TRBJ2-3, with D unresolved. CDR3 size: 14 residues. V lost 3 bases and J lost 1, with 8 bases in between. CDR1 SGHTA and CDR2 FQGTGA come from the germline V gene. The CDR3 nucleotides are TGTGCCAGCAGCTTGGGCAGTCGCACAGATACGCAGTATTTT. Translation gives CASSLGSRTDTQYF.

This clonotype came up a few times. This chain connects TRBV7-8 to TRBJ1-6, with D hard to call. Germline V gene sequence: CDR1 SGHVS, CDR2 FQNEAQ. The ends were cut back, 3 bases at V and 10 bases at J, with 13 bases in the middle. The CDR3 is 14 residues long. CDR3 in amino acids: CASSFARRESPLHF. DNA of the CDR3: TGTGCCAGCAGCTTTGCAAGGCGAGAGTCACCCCTCCACTTT.

The chain uses TRBV11-2 and TRBJ1-1; the D is unclear. The V and J ends lost 4 bases and 0 bases respectively, with 6 bases between them. This CDR3 has 13 amino acids. Germline loops: CDR1 SGHAT, CDR2 FQNNGV. The CDR3 DNA reads as TGTGCCAGCAGCTCCAACATGAACACTGAAGCTTTCTTT. Encoded protein: CASSSNMNTEAFF.

The chain couples TRBV20-1 to TRBJ1-2; D remains unclear. Deletions cut 3 bases from V and 4 bases from J, with 15 bases between. Germline loops: CDR1 DFQATT, CDR2 SNEGSKA (reference sequence). This CDR3 is built from 14 residues. CDR3 protein: CSASGVQKTYGYTF. The DNA for the CDR3 is TGCAGTGCTAGTGGTGTGCAAAAAACCTATGGCTACACCTTC.

Turning to this clonotype: A junction boundary mismatches the germline segment, possibly from a read error. V usage is TRBV6-9 and J usage is TRBJ2-7; TRBD1 matches at 8 bases. Germline V gene lookup returns CDR1 MNHGY and CDR2 SVAAGI. The CDR3 contains 13 residues. In nucleotides, the CDR3 is TGTGCCAGCATTTATACAGGGGGATACGAGCAGTACTTC. The encoded protein is CASIYTGGYEQYF.

This clonotype was seen a few times. This sequence joins TRBV20-1 and TRBJ2-1; unclear D gene. The CDR3 has 13 residues. Trimming left V 0 bases short and J 2 bases short, with 5 bases between. Per germline, CDR1 DFQATT and CDR2 SNEGSKA (reference sequence). The CDR3 DNA follows: TGCAGTGCTAGAGATGAGGCCTACAATGAGCAGTTCTTC. It encodes CSARDEAYNEQFF.

The rearrangement joins TRBV2 to TRBJ1-5; no clear D. The CDR3 covers 14 residues. Germline V lookup: CDR1 SNHLY, CDR2 FYNNEI. V lost 4 bases, J lost 4 bases, and 11 bases lay in between. CDR3 sequence reads: CASSAEKGNQPQHF. CDR3 DNA sequence: TGTGCCAGCAGTGCCGAGAAGGGTAATCAGCCCCAGCATTTT.

The CDR3 nucleotides read TGCAGCGCAGGGACAGGGTTCGATGGCTACACCTTC. Protein product: CSAGTGFDGYTF. V and J are TRBV29-1 and TRBJ1-2, with 9 nucleotides matching TRBD1. The ends lost 7 bases at V and 6 bases at J; junction bases unmatched: 6. The CDR3 is made up of 12 amino acids. The germline V gene has CDR1 SQVTM and CDR2 ANQGSEA.

A few counts support this clonotype. V is TRBV6-1 and J is TRBJ2-3; weak D call: TRBD1 (5 bases). The CDR3 totals 12 residues. V lost 6 bases, J lost 2 bases, and 6 bases lay in between. The germline V gene encodes CDR1 MNHNS and CDR2 SASEGT. Written as DNA, the CDR3 is TGTGCCAGCAGAGGGGCCACAGATACGCAGTATTTT. The encoded protein is CASRGATDTQYF.

Turning to this clonotype: One end of the junction does not line up with germline, which may come from a read error. This chain connects TRBV6-1 to TRBJ1-1; D is undetermined. The V gene's germline CDR1 is MNHNS and CDR2 SASEGT. This CDR3 has 14 amino acids. The CDR3 spells CASIENIEITEAFF. In nucleotides, the CDR3 is TGTGCCAGCATTGAAAACATCGAGATTACGGAAGCTTTCTTT.

The rearrangement links TRBV12-3 or TRBV12-4 to TRBJ1-5; D unclear. The CDR3 covers 13 residues. The germline V and J ends were trimmed by 6 bases and 11 bases, with 17 bases remaining between them. In DNA, the CDR3 is TGTGCCAGCAGCGATTACGGGATCCCAGCCCAGCATTTT. Its protein product is CASSDYGIPAQHF.